A selection of T cell receptor beta chains follows, all from one sample in a study of CD8 T cell repertoires and HIV-1 epitope variants. These receptors have no known antigen. Sequencing was performed with immunoSEQ multiplex PCR; in TCRdb, only in-frame clones are kept and a portion is missing. The sample includes 5,500 to 6,000 clones, around 65% seen only once; the top ten take approximately 40%. Material for sequencing was cultured CD8+ T cells derived from PBMCs. The receptors shown here come from a male donor with HIV. The CDR3 runs from the conserved cysteine through the conserved F or W. A D gene is named only where the DNA matches it firmly. Clone size, where shown, is once, few, many, or a class for clones that have expanded.

cdr3_nt: TGCGCCAGCAGTGGCGGGGATGAGCAGTTCTTC; cdr3_aa: CASSGGDEQFF; clone_size: -; d_call: -; j_call: TRBJ2-1; v_call: TRBV10-2
cdr3_nt: TGTGCCAGTAGTATAGCCGCCTCCTACGAGCAGTACTTC; cdr3_aa: CASSIAASYEQYF; clone_size: -; d_call: -; j_call: TRBJ2-7; v_call: TRBV19
cdr3_nt: TGTGCCAGCAGCTTTCCGGGACAGCCTAATGAAAAACTGTTTTTT; cdr3_aa: CASSFPGQPNEKLFF; clone_size: -; d_call: TRBD1; j_call: TRBJ1-4; v_call: TRBV7-9
cdr3_nt: TGTGCCAGCAGCCAGCACGTACTAGCGGGGGGAATCAATGAGCAGTTCTTC; cdr3_aa: CASSQHVLAGGINEQFF; clone_size: -; d_call: TRBD2; j_call: TRBJ2-1; v_call: TRBV4-2
cdr3_nt: TGCAGCGTTGAAGACCCTCGGACTAGCGGAGGGGGTTTTTTATACAATGAGCAGTTCTTC; cdr3_aa: CSVEDPRTSGGGFLYNEQFF; clone_size: -; d_call: TRBD2; j_call: TRBJ2-1; v_call: TRBV29-1
cdr3_nt: TGCGCCAGCAGCTTGGGCCCTGACTACGAGCAGTACTTC; cdr3_aa: CASSLGPDYEQYF; clone_size: once; d_call: -; j_call: TRBJ2-7; v_call: TRBV5-1
cdr3_nt: TGTGCCAGCAGCGTAGGGAGCGGGGGAGAGACCCAGTACTTC; cdr3_aa: CASSVGSGGETQYF; clone_size: few; d_call: TRBD2; j_call: TRBJ2-5; v_call: TRBV9
cdr3_nt: TGTGCCAGCAGTGACGGGACTACCTCTGGGGCCAACGTCCTGACTTTC; cdr3_aa: CASSDGTTSGANVLTF; clone_size: -; d_call: TRBD2; j_call: TRBJ2-6; v_call: TRBV2
cdr3_nt: TGTGCCAGCAGCAGCGCCGGGACTGAAGCTTTCTTT; cdr3_aa: CASSSAGTEAFF; clone_size: few; d_call: -; j_call: TRBJ1-1; v_call: TRBV7-6
cdr3_nt: TGTGCCAGCAGTTCGGAGGAAGGTATGAACACTGAAGCTTTCTTT; cdr3_aa: CASSSEEGMNTEAFF; clone_size: once; d_call: -; j_call: TRBJ1-1; v_call: TRBV28
cdr3_nt: TGTGCCATCAGTGGGGTCGGGAATACCTACGAGCAGTACTTC; cdr3_aa: CAISGVGNTYEQYF; clone_size: -; d_call: -; j_call: TRBJ2-7; v_call: TRBV10-3
cdr3_nt: TGCGCCAGCAGCCAAGATTGGACAGGCCCTGCGAACTATGGCTACACCTTC; cdr3_aa: CASSQDWTGPANYGYTF; clone_size: -; d_call: TRBD1; j_call: TRBJ1-2; v_call: TRBV4-3
cdr3_nt: TGTGCCAGCAGTGTGGCCCACGGGGGATACTCCTACGAGCAGTACTTC; cdr3_aa: CASSVAHGGYSYEQYF; clone_size: once; d_call: -; j_call: TRBJ2-7; v_call: TRBV6-1
cdr3_nt: TGTGCCAGCAGCACGACAGGGGTTGAGCAGTACTTC; cdr3_aa: CASSTTGVEQYF; clone_size: -; d_call: TRBD1; j_call: TRBJ2-7; v_call: TRBV7-9
cdr3_nt: TGTGCCAGCACTATAACAGGGGGAACCTACGAGCAGTACTTC; cdr3_aa: CASTITGGTYEQYF; clone_size: once; d_call: TRBD1; j_call: TRBJ2-7; v_call: TRBV28
cdr3_nt: TGTGCCAGCAGCTCGACAGGGCAAGGAGAGCAGTACTTC; cdr3_aa: CASSSTGQGEQYF; clone_size: few; d_call: TRBD1; j_call: TRBJ2-7; v_call: TRBV7-9
cdr3_nt: TGCAGCGTTCTGGAACCGAGCTACAATGAGCAGTTCTTC; cdr3_aa: CSVLEPSYNEQFF; clone_size: -; d_call: -; j_call: TRBJ2-1; v_call: TRBV29-1
cdr3_nt: TGTGCCAGTAGTCCGGGGACCAGGACCAATTCACCCCTCCACTTT; cdr3_aa: CASSPGTRTNSPLHF; clone_size: -; d_call: -; j_call: TRBJ1-6; v_call: TRBV19
cdr3_nt: TGCGCCAGCAGTGAGGGCAGTATGAACACTGAAGCTTTCTTT; cdr3_aa: CASSEGSMNTEAFF; clone_size: -; d_call: -; j_call: TRBJ1-1; v_call: TRBV10-1
cdr3_nt: TGTGCCAGCAGCTCCTTGACTAGCGGCCAAGAGACCCAGTACTTC; cdr3_aa: CASSSLTSGQETQYF; clone_size: -; d_call: TRBD2; j_call: TRBJ2-5; v_call: TRBV7-9
cdr3_nt: TGTGCCAGCAGTTCCGGAGATCGAGCGGGAGGGAACATTCAGTACTTC; cdr3_aa: CASSSGDRAGGNIQYF; clone_size: few; d_call: TRBD2; j_call: TRBJ2-4; v_call: TRBV6-5
cdr3_nt: TGTGCCAGCAGTTTTCCGGGCCTCACCACTTATAGCAATCAGCCCCAGCATTTT; cdr3_aa: CASSFPGLTTYSNQPQHF; clone_size: -; d_call: -; j_call: TRBJ1-5; v_call: TRBV28
cdr3_nt: TGCGCCAGCAGCCGAGTCACAGATACGCAGTATTTT; cdr3_aa: CASSRVTDTQYF; clone_size: -; d_call: -; j_call: TRBJ2-3; v_call: TRBV4-1
cdr3_nt: TGTGCCAGCCAACAGGGGGCTGGGGAGCAGTACTTC; cdr3_aa: CASQQGAGEQYF; clone_size: -; d_call: TRBD1; j_call: TRBJ2-7; v_call: TRBV19
cdr3_nt: TGCGCCAGCAGCCGTATACTCGACTACGAGCAGTACTTC; cdr3_aa: CASSRILDYEQYF; clone_size: -; d_call: -; j_call: TRBJ2-7; v_call: TRBV4-1
cdr3_nt: TGCGCCAGCGCCCCAGGCAGCCTTTGGGACGAGCAGTACTTC; cdr3_aa: CASAPGSLWDEQYF; clone_size: few; d_call: -; j_call: TRBJ2-7; v_call: TRBV10-2
cdr3_nt: TGTGCCAGCAGCTTATGGGCCGGGCAGGGTGATGAAGCTTTCTTT; cdr3_aa: CASSLWAGQGDEAFF; clone_size: -; d_call: -; j_call: TRBJ1-1; v_call: TRBV7-2
cdr3_nt: TGTGCCAGCAGTCCCTGGGACAGGTCCTCTGGAAACACCATATATTTT; cdr3_aa: CASSPWDRSSGNTIYF; clone_size: once; d_call: TRBD1; j_call: TRBJ1-3; v_call: TRBV6-6
cdr3_nt: TGTGCCAGCAGTTTAATGGGACATAACAATGAGCAGTTCTTC; cdr3_aa: CASSLMGHNNEQFF; clone_size: -; d_call: -; j_call: TRBJ2-1; v_call: TRBV27
cdr3_nt: TGTGCCAGCAGCTTTGAGAGGCAAGATACGCAGTATTTT; cdr3_aa: CASSFERQDTQYF; clone_size: -; d_call: -; j_call: TRBJ2-3; v_call: TRBV5-5
cdr3_nt: TGTGCCAGCAGCCCGGGGGTCAGGTCGTACCAAGAGACCCAGTACTTC; cdr3_aa: CASSPGVRSYQETQYF; clone_size: -; d_call: -; j_call: TRBJ2-5; v_call: TRBV5-8
cdr3_nt: TGTGCCAGCAGCCAACCTACCGAGGGGGGGCCGCGGGATGGCTACACCTTC; cdr3_aa: CASSQPTEGGPRDGYTF; clone_size: -; d_call: -; j_call: TRBJ1-2; v_call: TRBV4-2
cdr3_nt: TGTGCCAGCAGCCTGGGAACGGGCACTGAAGCTTTCTTT; cdr3_aa: CASSLGTGTEAFF; clone_size: few; d_call: -; j_call: TRBJ1-1; v_call: TRBV7-6
cdr3_nt: TGTGCCAGCAGTCTGCGGACAGGGATTAACACTGAAGCTTTCTTT; cdr3_aa: CASSLRTGINTEAFF; clone_size: -; d_call: TRBD1; j_call: TRBJ1-1; v_call: TRBV6-5
cdr3_nt: TGTGCCAGCAGTGACCTCTGGACTAGCGGGAGGTTCCGGGAGACCCAGTACTTC; cdr3_aa: CASSDLWTSGRFRETQYF; clone_size: once; d_call: TRBD2; j_call: TRBJ2-5; v_call: TRBV6-1
cdr3_nt: TGTGCCAGCAGTTACGCTACCGGGACAGGCTATGGCTACACCTTC; cdr3_aa: CASSYATGTGYGYTF; clone_size: -; d_call: TRBD1; j_call: TRBJ1-2; v_call: TRBV6-5
cdr3_nt: TGTGCCAGCAGTTACGGGACAGGATACGAGCAGTACTTC; cdr3_aa: CASSYGTGYEQYF; clone_size: -; d_call: TRBD1; j_call: TRBJ2-7; v_call: TRBV6-5
cdr3_nt: TGTGCCAGCAGTTTCACGGCGGCCTACGAGCAGTACTTC; cdr3_aa: CASSFTAAYEQYF; clone_size: -; d_call: -; j_call: TRBJ2-7; v_call: TRBV27
cdr3_nt: TGCGCCAGCAGCCAAGAAGAGGGGAGCAATCAGCCCCAGCATTTT; cdr3_aa: CASSQEEGSNQPQHF; clone_size: -; d_call: -; j_call: TRBJ1-5; v_call: TRBV4-3
cdr3_nt: TGTGCCAGCAGCGTAGATACGGGCGGGTCTGGAAACACCATATATTTT; cdr3_aa: CASSVDTGGSGNTIYF; clone_size: -; d_call: -; j_call: TRBJ1-3; v_call: TRBV9
cdr3_nt: TGCAGCGTTGAATCTGGAAACACCATATATTTT; cdr3_aa: CSVESGNTIYF; clone_size: -; d_call: -; j_call: TRBJ1-3; v_call: TRBV29-1
cdr3_nt: TGTGCCTGGAGTTTGGGAGTATCTCATGGCTACACCTTC; cdr3_aa: CAWSLGVSHGYTF; clone_size: -; d_call: -; j_call: TRBJ1-2; v_call: TRBV30
cdr3_nt: TGCGCCAGCAGTAAGGAAAGGGGGCTAACCGGGGAGCTGTTTTTT; cdr3_aa: CASSKERGLTGELFF; clone_size: -; d_call: TRBD1; j_call: TRBJ2-2; v_call: TRBV5-1
cdr3_nt: TGTGCCAGTAGTATAGGGGCGGGAGGAGGCGACGAGCAGTTCTTC; cdr3_aa: CASSIGAGGGDEQFF; clone_size: -; d_call: TRBD2; j_call: TRBJ2-1; v_call: TRBV19
cdr3_nt: TGTGCCAGCAGTCCTAGGACAGGGAGGGACTACGAGCAGTACTTC; cdr3_aa: CASSPRTGRDYEQYF; clone_size: -; d_call: -; j_call: TRBJ2-7; v_call: TRBV6-5
cdr3_nt: TGTGCCACCAGCAGAGCGGGAGGGGCAGATACGCAGTATTTT; cdr3_aa: CATSRAGGADTQYF; clone_size: -; d_call: TRBD2; j_call: TRBJ2-3; v_call: TRBV15
cdr3_nt: TGTGCCAGCAGTGATTGGACAGGGGGAGATGAAAAACTGTTTTTT; cdr3_aa: CASSDWTGGDEKLFF; clone_size: -; d_call: TRBD1; j_call: TRBJ1-4; v_call: TRBV6-6
cdr3_nt: TGTGCCAGTAGTATTATCGTAGCAGCTTCAAGCTCCTACAATGAGCAGTTCTTC; cdr3_aa: CASSIIVAASSSYNEQFF; clone_size: -; d_call: -; j_call: TRBJ2-1; v_call: TRBV19
cdr3_nt: TGCGCCAGCAGCCAAGATCCCGTCGAACTCGACTATGGCTACACCTTC; cdr3_aa: CASSQDPVELDYGYTF; clone_size: -; d_call: -; j_call: TRBJ1-2; v_call: TRBV7-2
cdr3_nt: TGTGCCAGCAGTTTATTGGTTCTTACGGTTCAGCCCCAGCATTTT; cdr3_aa: CASSLLVLTVQPQHF; clone_size: -; d_call: -; j_call: TRBJ1-5; v_call: TRBV28
cdr3_nt: TGTGCCAGCAGCCCCGTCGGGGAGACAAATCAGCCCCAGCATTTT; cdr3_aa: CASSPVGETNQPQHF; clone_size: few; d_call: -; j_call: TRBJ1-5; v_call: TRBV28
cdr3_nt: TGTGCCAGCAGCTTGGAGCCCCGCTATGGCTACACCTTC; cdr3_aa: CASSLEPRYGYTF; clone_size: once; d_call: -; j_call: TRBJ1-2; v_call: TRBV5-6